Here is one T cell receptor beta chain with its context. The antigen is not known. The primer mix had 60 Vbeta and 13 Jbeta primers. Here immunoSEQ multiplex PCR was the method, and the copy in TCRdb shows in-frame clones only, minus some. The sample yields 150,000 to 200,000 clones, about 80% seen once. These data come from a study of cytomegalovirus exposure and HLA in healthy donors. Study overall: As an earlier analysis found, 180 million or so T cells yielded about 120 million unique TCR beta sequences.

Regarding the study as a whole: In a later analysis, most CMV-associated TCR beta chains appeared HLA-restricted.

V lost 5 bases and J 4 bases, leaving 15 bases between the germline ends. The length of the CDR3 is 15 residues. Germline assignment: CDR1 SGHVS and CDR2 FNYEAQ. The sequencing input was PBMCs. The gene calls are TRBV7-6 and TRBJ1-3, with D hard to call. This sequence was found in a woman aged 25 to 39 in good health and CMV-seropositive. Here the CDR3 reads CASSAMGGLGNTIYF. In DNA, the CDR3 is TGTGCCAGCAGCGCAATGGGAGGGTTAGGAAACACCATATATTTT.